The clone carrying this T cell receptor (beta chain) was counted many times. This sample was taken from a study of T-cell reconstitution after alpha-beta-depleted transplantation in children. Preparation of the TCRbeta library was carried out with unique molecular identifiers. One entry per CDR3 protein results from TCRdb running MiXCR on the PCR reads. The table records about 610,000 distinct CDR3 sequences, 10% to 13% of them present only once. This CDR3 comprises 14 residues. The junction had 2 bases not matched to a gene; V was cut back by 1 base and J by 4 bases. The germline V gene has CDR1 SGHTA and CDR2 FQGNSA.

The chain recombines TRBV7-2 with TRBJ2-3; 7 bases agree with TRBD2. The material sequenced was PBMCs from the stem cell graft donor, taken from the stem cell graft. This receptor was taken from a human donor who donated a stem cell graft to a child with acute myeloid leukemia. CDR3 sequence (DNA): TGTGCCAGCAGCTTAGTGGCGGGAGCAGATACGCAGTATTTT. Translation: CASSLVAGADTQYF.